Each of the 4 T cell receptor beta chains below was sequenced from the same sample in a study of PD-1 blockade in classical Hodgkin lymphoma. TCRdb's copy holds only in-frame clones and misses some; the assay was immunoSEQ multiplex PCR. The sample holds roughly 5,700 clones, 70% to 85% seen once. Every patient relapsed after autologous stem cell transplantation, and brentuximab vedotin exposure varied. From thawed PBMCs, CD8+ T cells were isolated by magnetic negative selection. The sequenced sample was CD8+ T cells from blood, obtained at baseline. The receptor set was obtained from a human donor with classical Hodgkin lymphoma.

This chain links TRBV13 with TRBJ1-1; D is unclear. The CDR3 has 12 amino acids. V was shortened by 6 bases and J by 1 base, with 6 bases between the two germline ends. Germline V CDR1 and CDR2: PRHDT, FYEKMQ (reference sequence). In DNA form, the CDR3 reads TGTGCCAGCAGTTCCCAGAACACTGAAGCTTTCTTT. It translates to CASSSQNTEAFF.

J is TRBJ2-1 and V is TRBV7-6; TRBD1 is a possible D gene (5 bases). V lost 5 bases, J lost 5 bases, and 19 bases lay in between. The CDR3 extends over 16 amino acids. CDR1 SGHVS and CDR2 FNYEAQ come from the germline V gene. The CDR3 is CASSNPPDSPNNEQFF. The CDR3 nucleotides read TGTGCCAGCAGCAACCCTCCTGACAGTCCTAACAATGAGCAGTTCTTC.

The chain carries TRBV19 and TRBJ2-1; 7 bases match TRBD2. The CDR3 runs 13 residues. Germline values: CDR1 LNHDA, CDR2 SQIVND (reference sequence). The junction had 3 bases not matched to a gene; V was cut back by 3 bases and J by 7 bases. The CDR3 protein is CASSMGGGNEQFF. The CDR3, as DNA: TGTGCCAGTAGTATGGGGGGGGGAAATGAGCAGTTCTTC.

J is TRBJ2-7 and V is TRBV9; no clear D gene. The CDR3 loop spans 15 amino acids. Germline-derived CDR1 and CDR2 are SGDLS and YYNGEE. Trimming removed 0 bases at V and 0 bases at J, with 10 bases between. CDR3 DNA sequence: TGTGCCAGCAGCGTAGCTTTCCAGAGCTCCTACGAGCAGTACTTC. Encoded protein: CASSVAFQSSYEQYF.